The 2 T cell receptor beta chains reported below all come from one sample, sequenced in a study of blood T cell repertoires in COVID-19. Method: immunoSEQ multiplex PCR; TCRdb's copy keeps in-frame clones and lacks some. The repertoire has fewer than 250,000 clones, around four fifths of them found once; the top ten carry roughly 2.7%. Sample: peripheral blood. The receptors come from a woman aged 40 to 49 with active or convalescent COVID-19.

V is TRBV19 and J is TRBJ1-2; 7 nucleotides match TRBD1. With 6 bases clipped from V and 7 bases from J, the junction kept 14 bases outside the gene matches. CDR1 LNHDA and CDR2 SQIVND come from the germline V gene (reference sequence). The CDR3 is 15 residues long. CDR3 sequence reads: CASSHYRGELVGYTF. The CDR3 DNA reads TGTGCCAGTAGCCACTACAGGGGCGAACTGGTTGGCTACACCTTC.

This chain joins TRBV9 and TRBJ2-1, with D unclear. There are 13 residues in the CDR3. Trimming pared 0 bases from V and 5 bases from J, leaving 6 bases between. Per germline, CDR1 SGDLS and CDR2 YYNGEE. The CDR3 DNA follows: TGTGCCAGCAGCGTAGCCGAGAACAATGAGCAGTTCTTC. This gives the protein CASSVAENNEQFF.